These 2 T cell receptor beta chains were sequenced from one sample in a study of cytomegalovirus exposure and HLA in healthy donors (dated by TCRdb to about 2017). The library was produced with the immunoSEQ multiplex PCR assay. TCRdb holds this immuneACCESS table with in-frame rearrangements only. Some clones are missing; in checked studies, unresolved V genes explain under half, and the rest has no known cause. The sample includes about 56,000 clones, with roughly nine tenths observed a single time. The ten largest clonotypes hold about 15% of the sample. Sequenced input: PBMCs. The receptors derive from a woman aged 18-35 years in good health and CMV-seronegative.

A word on this clone: A read error may account for a junction end that differs from germline. The chain is built from TRBV7-7 and TRBJ2-1, with TRBD2 as a possible D gene (5 bases). Germline-derived CDR1 and CDR2 are SSHAT and FNYEAQ (reference sequence). The CDR3 extends over 15 amino acids. The CDR3 coding sequence is TGTGCTAGCAGCTTAGCTGAGGGCGCGATGAATGAGCAGTTCTTC. This translates into CASSLAEGAMNEQFF.

CDR3 nucleotide sequence: TGTGCCAGCAGCTTTGGGACAAGCTATGGCTACACCTTC. It translates to CASSFGTSYGYTF. The chain combines TRBV5-6 with TRBJ1-2; D possibly corresponds to TRBD1 (6 bases). Germline CDR1 reads SGHDT; CDR2 reads YYEEEE. Trimming left V 2 bases short and J 4 bases short, with 9 bases between. The CDR3 has 13 amino acids. Full variable domain (missing parts from reference TRBV5-6 and TRBJ1-2): DAGVTQSPTHLIKTRGQQVTLRCSPKSGHDTVSWYQQALGQGPQFIFQYYEEEERQRGNFPDRFSGHQFPNYSSELNVNALLLGDSALYLCASSFGTSYGYTFGSGTRLTVV.